This TCR beta chain was sequenced for a study of blood T cell repertoires in COVID-19. In the original analysis: Reference gene primer amplification in the assay estimated nucleated cell counts. TCRdb keeps only in-frame clones here, not all; method: immunoSEQ multiplex PCR. The V and J calls and clone size were taken over from that table, and D and trimming were inferred from the DNA. Seen here are tens of thousands of clones, approximately 80% observed once, and the top ten hold over 35%. The V end lost 2 bases, the J end lost 3 bases, and 13 bases lay between the germline ends. From germline, CDR1 is KGHSH and CDR2 LQKENI. This CDR3 has 15 residues.

The sequence came from a man older than 75 with acute or convalescent COVID-19. Sequencing was done on a sample of peripheral blood. V and J are TRBV18 and TRBJ2-5, with a weak D call TRBD2 (5 bases). The DNA for the CDR3 is TGTGCCAGCTCACCATTAGTAGCCGGGGAAGAGACCCAGTACTTC. Amino acid sequence: CASSPLVAGEETQYF.